The present T cell receptor beta chain was sequenced within a study of T cells in tuberculosis. Overall study context: CD1B tetramers identified T cells specific for mycobacterial lipid GMM.

Germline loops: CDR1 SGHRS, CDR2 YFSETQ. V trimming: 4 bases; J trimming: 3 bases; junction bases outside the gene matches: 13. This CDR3 spans 18 amino acids. Chain pairing is unknown; alpha and beta were sequenced separately. Sequencing used immunoSEQ multiplex PCR; TCRdb keeps in-frame clones, though not all of them. The table has 80,000 to 100,000 clones, under 95% seen once; the top ten hold less than 2.5%. After thawing and overnight rest, PBMC were stained with GMM-loaded CD1B tetramer, viability dye and anti-CD3 for sorting. The CD1B tetramers carried C32 glucose monomycolate purified from Rhodococcus equi. General study findings and limits: Low-affinity CD1B-GMM tetramer-binding T cells may have been missed.

Sample: CD1b-GMM tetramer-negative cells sorted from PBMCs. The chain is built from TRBV5-1 and TRBJ1-3, with 10 bases fitting TRBD1. This TCR was recovered from an adult woman with latent tuberculosis. CDR3 protein: CASSLTPGTGVGGNTIYF. The CDR3 DNA is TGCGCCAGCAGCCTAACCCCCGGGACAGGGGTCGGTGGAAACACCATATATTTT.